These 21 T cell receptor beta chains were all obtained from the same sample, sequenced in a study of blood T cells in healthy people across ages. A second PCR, run for roughly 7 to 11 cycles, used a sample-barcoded 5' primer plus a J-beta primer mix. TCRdb passed the 5' RACE reads through MiXCR, listing each CDR3 protein once. The sample includes around 780,000 distinct CDR3 sequences, around 50% seen only once; the top ten take roughly 24%. Sequencing was carried out using blood. All receptors come from a man aged 35 to 55 in good health.

The chain employs TRBV7-3 and TRBJ1-1; no firm D call. CDR1 and CDR2 (germline): SGHTA, FQGTGA. This CDR3 has 12 residues. With 5 bases removed from V and 2 bases from J, the gap between germline ends came to 6 bases. This CDR3 reads CASSTLNTEAFF. CDR3 sequence (DNA): TGTGCCAGCAGCACCCTTAACACTGAAGCTTTCTTT.

The J gene is TRBJ2-7, the V gene TRBV7-8; D is undetermined. CDR3 length equals 15 residues. V was trimmed by 0 bases and J by 0 bases, leaving 9 bases between them. CDR1 is SGHVS and CDR2 is FQNEAQ in the germline V gene. As DNA, the CDR3 is TGTGCCAGCAGCTTAGCACTTACGCCCTCCTACGAGCAGTACTTC. Its translation: CASSLALTPSYEQYF.

This chain joins TRBV2 and TRBJ1-2, with no clear D. This CDR3 contains 13 residues. V dropped 7 bases and J dropped 2 bases, with 11 bases sitting between them. Per the germline V gene, CDR1 is SNHLY and CDR2 is FYNNEI. In nucleotides, the CDR3 is TGTGCCAGCATCCTTCGGGAAAACTATGGCTACACCTTC. Protein sequence: CASILRENYGYTF.

The chain employs TRBV28 and TRBJ2-5, with a possible D match to TRBD1 (5 bases). This CDR3 contains 16 residues. Trimming took 3 bases from V and 0 from J, leaving 14 bases between them. Germline V gives CDR1 MDHEN, CDR2 SYDVKM. CDR3: CASSFLTGDYQETQYF. Written as DNA, the CDR3 is TGTGCCAGCAGTTTCCTCACAGGAGATTACCAAGAGACCCAGTACTTC.

V usage is TRBV9 and J usage is TRBJ2-7; TRBD1 or TRBD2 may be the D gene (6 bases each). The germline V gene encodes CDR1 SGDLS and CDR2 YYNGEE. The ends were cut back, 0 bases at V and 3 bases at J, with 10 bases in the middle. The CDR3 extends over 14 amino acids. CDR3 DNA: TGTGCCAGCAGCGTAGCCGAGGGGGGCTACGAGCAGTACTTC. This codes for CASSVAEGGYEQYF.

This clonotype was counted between two and nine times. The chain employs TRBV13 and TRBJ2-5; the D gene is possibly TRBD1 (6 bases). Per the germline V gene, CDR1 is PRHDT and CDR2 is FYEKMQ (reference sequence). The CDR3 sequence is 15 residues long. The germline V and J ends were trimmed by 4 bases and 0 bases, with 12 bases remaining between them. The CDR3 reads CASSSAGTNQETQYF. Here the CDR3 DNA reads TGTGCCAGCAGCTCCGCAGGGACAAACCAAGAGACCCAGTACTTC.

The J gene is TRBJ2-7, the V gene TRBV4-1, with TRBD2 matching over 7 bases. The trim removed 4 bases at V and 0 bases at J, leaving 9 bases unmatched. In germline, CDR1 is MGHRA, CDR2 YSYEKL. The CDR3 covers 16 residues. The CDR3 bases are TGCGCCAGCAGCCCCCGGACTAGTGGGAACTCCTACGAGCAGTACTTC. It is translated as CASSPRTSGNSYEQYF.

This clonotype occurred a few times. DNA for the CDR3: TGTGCCAGCAGTTTAGCAAGGTCGAAAAACACCGGGGAGCTGTTTTTT. Its translation: CASSLARSKNTGELFF. The genes are TRBV12-3 or TRBV12-4 and TRBJ2-2; no firm D call. V was clipped by 0 bases and J by 2 bases, with 10 bases between them. The CDR3 loop spans 16 amino acids.

The chain is built from TRBV20-1 and TRBJ2-5, with 12 bases fitting TRBD2. The end of the DNA fits TRBJ2-7 better, so the J call may be wrong. Germline-derived CDR1 and CDR2 are DFQATT and SNEGSKA (reference sequence). The CDR3 spans 14 residues. CDR3 DNA: TGCAGTGCTACCCTAGCGGGAGGGTTACGCGAGCAGTACTTC. Its protein product is CSATLAGGLREQYF.

The chain links TRBV5-1 to TRBJ2-6; TRBD1 matches at 8 bases. This CDR3 has 17 amino acids. The germline CDR1 and CDR2 sequences are SGHRS and YFSETQ. V was clipped by 2 bases and J by 0 bases; unmatched bases: 4. The CDR3 reads CASSLSGQGSGANVLTF. The CDR3 nucleotides read TGCGCCAGCAGCTTATCAGGACAGGGCTCTGGGGCCAACGTCCTGACTTTC.

The chain uses TRBV25-1 and TRBJ2-1; possible D gene TRBD1, 6 bases. The CDR3 has 14 amino acids. CDR1 is MGHDK, CDR2 SYGVNS, per germline. The V end lost 4 bases, the J end lost 6 bases, and 13 bases lay between the germline ends. The CDR3 here is CASSASWTANEQFF. The CDR3 nucleotides are TGTGCCAGCAGTGCATCATGGACAGCCAATGAGCAGTTCTTC.

The gene calls are TRBV28 and TRBJ1-5, with 9 bases identical to TRBD1. V gave up 8 bases and J gave up 2 bases; unmatched junction bases: 1. The length of the CDR3 is 13 residues. Germline lookup yields CDR1 MDHEN and CDR2 SYDVKM. This chain's CDR3 is CASRQGGNQPQHF. DNA for the CDR3: TGTGCCAGCCGACAGGGGGGCAATCAGCCCCAGCATTTT.

This clonotype was seen only once. The chain is built from TRBV5-6 and TRBJ2-7, with D possibly matching TRBD1 (6 bases). The V and J ends lost 3 bases and 7 bases respectively, with 20 bases between them. CDR3 length: 15 amino acids. Germline assignment: CDR1 SGHDT and CDR2 YYEEEE. The CDR3 bases are TGTGCCAGCAGCTCCCTACTGACAGGCTCCAGGGAGCAGTACTTC. This codes for CASSSLLTGSREQYF.

The V and J genes are TRBV29-1 and TRBJ2-1, with D possibly TRBD2 on 6 matching bases. With 7 bases removed from V and 7 bases from J, the gap between germline ends came to 20 bases. Germline V gene sequence: CDR1 SQVTM, CDR2 ANQGSEA. This CDR3 has 14 residues. CDR3 sequence reads: CSAVGGSWLNEQFF. As DNA, the CDR3 is TGCAGCGCTGTTGGAGGGAGTTGGCTAAATGAGCAGTTCTTC.

This clonotype was counted only a few times. The rearrangement uses TRBV6-2 or TRBV6-3 and TRBJ1-5; D ambiguous. Looked up from germline, CDR1 is MNHEY and CDR2 is SVGEGT. This CDR3 comprises 14 residues. V lost 0 bases and J 5 bases, leaving 8 bases between the germline ends. The CDR3 is CASSYSWGYQPQHF. The DNA of the CDR3 is TGTGCCAGCAGTTACTCTTGGGGATATCAGCCCCAGCATTTT.

V is TRBV9 and J is TRBJ2-1; 12 nucleotides align to TRBD2. CDR3 length: 16 residues. Unmatched junction bases numbered 7, after V lost 3 bases and J lost 6 bases. Germline loops: CDR1 SGDLS, CDR2 YYNGEE. The CDR3 bases are TGTGCCAGCAGCGCCAGATCTAGCGGGGGGGTCAATGAGCAGTTCTTC. This codes for CASSARSSGGVNEQFF.

The rearrangement uses TRBV5-1 and TRBJ2-7; 7 positions match TRBD1. V shed 4 bases, J shed 6 bases, and the junction held 10 bases outside the gene matches. The germline V gene has CDR1 SGHRS and CDR2 YFSETQ. The CDR3 consists of 14 residues. Here the CDR3 reads CASSPRQGGVEQYF. DNA for the CDR3: TGCGCCAGCAGCCCAAGACAGGGTGGGGTCGAGCAGTACTTC. Using reference TRBV5-1 and TRBJ2-7 for the parts outside the CDR3, the full variable domain is KAGVTQTPRYLIKTRGQQVTLSCSPISGHRSVSWYQQTPGQGLQFLFEYFSETQRNKGNFPGRFSGRQFSNSRSEMNVSTLELGDSALYLCASSPRQGGVEQYFGPGTRLTVT.

The V call is TRBV20-1, the J call TRBJ1-6; weak D call: TRBD1 (5 bases). The CDR3 runs to 14 residues. V was trimmed by 4 bases and J by 10 bases, leaving 17 bases between them. Germline CDR1 reads DFQATT; CDR2 reads SNEGSKA (reference sequence). The CDR3 here is CSAKSDIGDSPLHF. The CDR3 DNA is TGCAGTGCTAAATCGGACATAGGCGACTCACCCCTCCACTTT.

The rearrangement uses TRBV13 and TRBJ2-1; maybe TRBD1 (6 bases). The germline V and J ends were trimmed by 3 bases and 4 bases, with 13 bases remaining between them. The CDR3 runs 15 residues. Germline loops: CDR1 PRHDT, CDR2 FYEKMQ (reference sequence). The CDR3 region is CASSFYRGGYNEQFF. In nucleotides, the CDR3 is TGTGCCAGCAGCTTTTACCGAGGGGGATACAATGAGCAGTTCTTC.

This clonotype occurred once. The DNA of the CDR3 is TGCAGTGCTAGAGCCCCCCGCGGGGGCGTCCAAGATACGCAGTATTTT. Its protein product is CSARAPRGGVQDTQYF. This rearrangement joins TRBV20-1 to TRBJ2-3, with D maybe TRBD2 (7 bases). From germline, CDR1 is DFQATT and CDR2 SNEGSKA (reference sequence). This CDR3 comprises 16 residues. V was pared by 1 base and J by 5 bases, with 19 bases between.

This clonotype appeared a few times. The chain is built from TRBV5-4 and TRBJ2-4; 12 bases line up with TRBD1. This CDR3 comprises 18 residues. CDR1 and CDR2 from the germline V gene are SGHNT and YYREEE (reference sequence). The V gene end was trimmed by 3 bases and the J gene end by 2 bases; junction bases not matched to a gene: 9. The CDR3 bases are TGTGCCAGCAGCTGGGGACAGGGGGCGCGAAATACCAAAAACATTCAGTACTTC. It is translated as CASSWGQGARNTKNIQYF. Full variable domain (rest looked up from reference TRBV5-4 and TRBJ2-4): ETGVTQSPTHLIKTRGQQVTLRCSSQSGHNTVSWYQQALGQGPQFIFQYYREEENGRGNFPPRFSGLQFPNYSSELNVNALELDDSALYLCASSWGQGARNTKNIQYFGAGTRLSVL.